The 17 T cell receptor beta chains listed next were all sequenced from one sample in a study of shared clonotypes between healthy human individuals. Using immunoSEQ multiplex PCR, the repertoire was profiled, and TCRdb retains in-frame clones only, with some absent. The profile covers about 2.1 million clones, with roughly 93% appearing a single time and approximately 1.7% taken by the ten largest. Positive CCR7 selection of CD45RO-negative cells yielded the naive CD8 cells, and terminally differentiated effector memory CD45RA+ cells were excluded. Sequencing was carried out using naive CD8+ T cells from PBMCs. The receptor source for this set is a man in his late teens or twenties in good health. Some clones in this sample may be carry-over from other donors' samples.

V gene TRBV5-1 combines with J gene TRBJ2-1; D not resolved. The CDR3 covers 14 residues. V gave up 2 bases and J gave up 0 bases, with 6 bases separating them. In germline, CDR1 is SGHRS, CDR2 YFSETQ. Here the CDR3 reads CASSFVDSYNEQFF. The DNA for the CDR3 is TGCGCCAGCAGCTTTGTAGACTCCTACAATGAGCAGTTCTTC.

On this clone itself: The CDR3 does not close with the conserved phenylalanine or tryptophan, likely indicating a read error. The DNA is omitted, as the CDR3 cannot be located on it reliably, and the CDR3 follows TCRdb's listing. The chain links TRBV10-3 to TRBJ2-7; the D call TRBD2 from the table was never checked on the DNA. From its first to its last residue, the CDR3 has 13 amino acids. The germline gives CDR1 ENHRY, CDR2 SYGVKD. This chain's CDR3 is CAISESGASGRRI.

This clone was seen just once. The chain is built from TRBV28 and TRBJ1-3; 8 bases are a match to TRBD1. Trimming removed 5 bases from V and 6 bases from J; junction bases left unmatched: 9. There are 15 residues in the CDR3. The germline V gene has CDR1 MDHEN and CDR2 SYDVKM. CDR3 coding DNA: TGTGCCAGCAGTCCTTTCAGGGGGCGGACAAACACCATATATTTT. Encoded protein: CASSPFRGRTNTIYF.

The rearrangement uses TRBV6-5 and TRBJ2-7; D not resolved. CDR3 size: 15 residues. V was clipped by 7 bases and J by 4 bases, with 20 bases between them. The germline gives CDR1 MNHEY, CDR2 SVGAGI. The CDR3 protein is CASTPFLGPSYEQYF. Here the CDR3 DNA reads TGTGCCAGCACCCCGTTTTTAGGGCCCTCGTACGAGCAGTACTTC.

Here the CDR3 reads CAWSVRSGRVNEQFF. The CDR3, as DNA: TGTGCCTGGAGTGTACGTAGCGGGAGAGTCAATGAGCAGTTCTTC. This rearrangement joins TRBV30 to TRBJ2-1, with TRBD2 matching over 9 bases. Trimming took 0 bases from V and 6 from J; bases not matched to a gene: 6. This CDR3 spans 15 amino acids. Germline CDR1 reads GTSNPN; CDR2 reads SVGIG (reference sequence).

The CDR3 DNA follows: TGTGCCAGCTCGATAGGCGGAACGAATCAGCCCCAGCATTTT. It translates to CASSIGGTNQPQHF. The chain carries TRBV7-9 and TRBJ1-5; D gene unclear. Germline loops: CDR1 SEHNR, CDR2 FQNEAQ (reference sequence). The V end was cut by 8 bases, the J end by 4 bases, with 15 bases between. The CDR3 covers 14 residues.

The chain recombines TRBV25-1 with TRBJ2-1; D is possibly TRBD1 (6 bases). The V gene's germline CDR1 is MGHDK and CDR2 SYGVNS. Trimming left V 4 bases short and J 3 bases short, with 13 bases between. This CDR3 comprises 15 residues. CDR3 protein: CASSGWDTGYNEQFF. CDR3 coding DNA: TGTGCCAGCAGTGGGTGGGACACGGGCTACAATGAGCAGTTCTTC.

The CDR3 DNA reads as TGTGCCTCCGGCTGGGGCATCTCGAACACTGAAGCTTTCTTT. It translates to CASGWGISNTEAFF. This chain uses TRBV19 with TRBJ1-1; tentative D call: TRBD1 (5 bases). The CDR3 is made up of 14 amino acids. The germline V and J ends were trimmed by 11 bases and 1 base, with 17 bases remaining between them. From germline, CDR1 is LNHDA and CDR2 SQIVND (reference sequence).

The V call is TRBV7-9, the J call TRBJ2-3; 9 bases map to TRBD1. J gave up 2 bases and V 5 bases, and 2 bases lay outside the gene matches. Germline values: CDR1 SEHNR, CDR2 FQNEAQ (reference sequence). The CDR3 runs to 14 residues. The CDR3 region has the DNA TGTGCCAGCAGCCTACAGGGGGCCACAGATACGCAGTATTTT. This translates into CASSLQGATDTQYF.

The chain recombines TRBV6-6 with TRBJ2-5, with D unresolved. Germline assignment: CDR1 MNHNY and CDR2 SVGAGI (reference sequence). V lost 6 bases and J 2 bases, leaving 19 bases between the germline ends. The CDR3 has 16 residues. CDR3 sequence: CASRARTGGGQETQYF. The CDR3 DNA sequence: TGTGCCAGCAGAGCAAGGACGGGCGGTGGTCAAGAGACCCAGTACTTC.

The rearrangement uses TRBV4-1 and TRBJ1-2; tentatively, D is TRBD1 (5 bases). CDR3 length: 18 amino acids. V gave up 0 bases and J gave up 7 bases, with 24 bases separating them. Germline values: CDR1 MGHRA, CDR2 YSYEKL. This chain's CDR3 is CASSQETHGAGLWGGYTF. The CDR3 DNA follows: TGCGCCAGCAGCCAAGAGACCCATGGGGCAGGCCTATGGGGTGGCTACACCTTC.

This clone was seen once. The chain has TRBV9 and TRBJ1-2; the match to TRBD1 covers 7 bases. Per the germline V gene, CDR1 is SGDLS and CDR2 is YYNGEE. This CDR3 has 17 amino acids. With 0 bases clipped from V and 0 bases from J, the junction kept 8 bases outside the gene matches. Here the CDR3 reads CASSVAITGAANYGYTF. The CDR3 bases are TGTGCCAGCAGCGTAGCAATCACAGGGGCAGCTAACTATGGCTACACCTTC.

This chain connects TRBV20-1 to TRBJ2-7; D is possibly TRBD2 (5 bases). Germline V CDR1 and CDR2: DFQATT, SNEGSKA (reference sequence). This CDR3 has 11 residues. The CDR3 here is CSTPGDYEQYF. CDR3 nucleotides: TGCAGCACCCCCGGGGACTACGAGCAGTACTTC.

The CDR3 loop is CARSPPGGGTGNTIYF. CDR3 coding DNA: TGTGCCAGAAGCCCCCCCGGCGGGGGGACTGGAAACACCATATATTTT. The rearrangement links TRBV5-3 to TRBJ1-3, with D possibly TRBD1 on 5 matching bases. TRBV5-3 is labeled an ORF, and its function is uncertain. This CDR3 is 16 amino acids long. V lost 4 bases to trimming and J lost 2 bases, with 16 bases between them.

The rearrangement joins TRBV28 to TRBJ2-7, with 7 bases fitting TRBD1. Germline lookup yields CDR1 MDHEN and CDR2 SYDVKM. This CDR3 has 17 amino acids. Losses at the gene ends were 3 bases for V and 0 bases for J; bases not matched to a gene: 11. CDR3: CASSFFRTGKSSYEQYF. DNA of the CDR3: TGTGCCAGCAGTTTTTTTCGGACAGGAAAGAGCTCCTACGAGCAGTACTTC.

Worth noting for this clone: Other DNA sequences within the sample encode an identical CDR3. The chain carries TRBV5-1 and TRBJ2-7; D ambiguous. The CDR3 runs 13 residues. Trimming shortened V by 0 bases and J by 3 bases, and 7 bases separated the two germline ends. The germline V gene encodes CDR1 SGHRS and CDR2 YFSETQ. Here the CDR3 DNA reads TGCGCCAGCAGCTTGGGGGTCGGCTACGAGCAGTACTTC. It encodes CASSLGVGYEQYF.

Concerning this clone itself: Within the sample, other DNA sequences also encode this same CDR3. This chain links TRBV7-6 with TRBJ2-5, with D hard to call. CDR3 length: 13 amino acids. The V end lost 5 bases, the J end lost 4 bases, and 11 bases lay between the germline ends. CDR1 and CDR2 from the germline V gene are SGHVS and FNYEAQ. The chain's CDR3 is CASSLSLGETQYF. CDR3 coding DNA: TGTGCCAGCAGCCTTAGTCTGGGAGAGACCCAGTACTTC.